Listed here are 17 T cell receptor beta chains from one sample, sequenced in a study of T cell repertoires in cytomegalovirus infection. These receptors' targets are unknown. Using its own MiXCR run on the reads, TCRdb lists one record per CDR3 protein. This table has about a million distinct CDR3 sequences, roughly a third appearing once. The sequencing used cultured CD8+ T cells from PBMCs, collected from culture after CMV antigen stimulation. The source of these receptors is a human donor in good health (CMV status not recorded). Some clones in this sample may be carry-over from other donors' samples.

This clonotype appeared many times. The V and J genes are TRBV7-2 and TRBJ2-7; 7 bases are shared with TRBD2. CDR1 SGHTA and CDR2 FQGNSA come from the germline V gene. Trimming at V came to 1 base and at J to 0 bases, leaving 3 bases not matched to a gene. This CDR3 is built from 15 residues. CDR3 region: CASSLEGGSSYEQYV. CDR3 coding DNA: TGTGCCAGCAGCTTAGAAGGCGGGAGCTCCTACGAGCAGTACGTC.

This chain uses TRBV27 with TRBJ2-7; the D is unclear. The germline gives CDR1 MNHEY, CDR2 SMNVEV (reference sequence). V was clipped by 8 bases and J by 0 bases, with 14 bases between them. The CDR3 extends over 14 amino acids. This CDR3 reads CASSPLPSSYEQYF. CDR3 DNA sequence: TGTGCCAGCTCCCCCCTGCCAAGCTCCTACGAGCAGTACTTC.

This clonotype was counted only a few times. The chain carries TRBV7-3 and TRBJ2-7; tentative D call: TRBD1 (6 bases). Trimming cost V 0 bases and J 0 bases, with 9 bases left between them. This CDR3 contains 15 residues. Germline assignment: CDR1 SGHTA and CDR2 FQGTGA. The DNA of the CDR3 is TGTGCCAGCAGCTTAACGTCACAGGGCTCCTACGAGCAGTACGTC. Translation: CASSLTSQGSYEQYV.

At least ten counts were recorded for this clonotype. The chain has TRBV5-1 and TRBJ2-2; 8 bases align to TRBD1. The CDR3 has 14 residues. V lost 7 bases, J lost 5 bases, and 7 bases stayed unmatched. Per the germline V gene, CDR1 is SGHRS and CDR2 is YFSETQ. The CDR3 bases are TGCGCCAGCTCCGAACAGGGGGGAACCGGGGAGCTGTTTTTT. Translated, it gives CASSEQGGTGELFF.

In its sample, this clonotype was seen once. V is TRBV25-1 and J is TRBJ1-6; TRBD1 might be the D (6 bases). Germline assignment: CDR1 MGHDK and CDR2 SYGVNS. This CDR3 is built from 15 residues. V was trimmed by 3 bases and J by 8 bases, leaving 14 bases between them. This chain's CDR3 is CASSDSGTWDSPLHF. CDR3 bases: TGTGCCAGCAGTGACAGCGGGACATGGGATTCACCCCTCCACTTT.

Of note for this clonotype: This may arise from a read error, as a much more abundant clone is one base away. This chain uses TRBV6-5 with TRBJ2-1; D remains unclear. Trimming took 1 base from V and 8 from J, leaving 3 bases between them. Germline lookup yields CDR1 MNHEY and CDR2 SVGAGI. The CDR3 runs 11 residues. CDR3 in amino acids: CASSYLYEQFF. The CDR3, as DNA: TGTGCCAGCAGTTACTTGTATGAGCAGTTCTTC.

CDR3 sequence: CASGVTNTEAFF. DNA of the CDR3: TGTGCCAGTGGGGTGACGAACACTGAAGCTTTCTTT. The rearrangement joins TRBV27 to TRBJ1-1; D not certain. Trimming cost V 9 bases and J 1 base, with 9 bases left between them. CDR3 length equals 12 residues. The germline CDR1 and CDR2 sequences are MNHEY and SMNVEV (reference sequence).

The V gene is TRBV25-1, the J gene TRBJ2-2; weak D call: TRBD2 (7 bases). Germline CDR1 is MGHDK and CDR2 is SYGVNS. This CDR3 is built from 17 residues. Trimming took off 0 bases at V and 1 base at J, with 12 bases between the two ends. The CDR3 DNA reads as TGTGCCAGCAGTGAATATTTCGGGGGGCGGAACACCGGGGAGCTGTTTTTT. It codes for CASSEYFGGRNTGELFF.

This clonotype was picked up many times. This CDR3 is CAISDRDMNTEAFF. The CDR3 DNA sequence: TGTGCCATCAGTGACCGAGACATGAACACTGAAGCTTTCTTT. The chain is built from TRBV10-3 and TRBJ1-1; D uncertain. CDR1 and CDR2 (germline): ENHRY, SYGVKD. The CDR3 consists of 14 residues. V was trimmed by 3 bases and J by 0 bases, leaving 8 bases between them.

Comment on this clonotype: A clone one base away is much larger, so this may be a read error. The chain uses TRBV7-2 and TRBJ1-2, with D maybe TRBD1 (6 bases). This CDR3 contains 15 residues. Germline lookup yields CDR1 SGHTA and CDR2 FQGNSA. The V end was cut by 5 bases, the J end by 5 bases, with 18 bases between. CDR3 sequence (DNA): TGTGCCAGCAGCGTAGGGTTGGGGGCGCGGTATGGCTACACCTTC. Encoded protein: CASSVGLGARYGYTF.

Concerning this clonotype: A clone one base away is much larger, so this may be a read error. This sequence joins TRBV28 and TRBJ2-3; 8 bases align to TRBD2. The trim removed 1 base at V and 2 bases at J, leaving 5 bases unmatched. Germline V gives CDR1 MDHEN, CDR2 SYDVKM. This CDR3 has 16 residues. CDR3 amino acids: CASSLFAGGNTDTQYF. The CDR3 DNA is TGTGCCAGCAGTTTATTTGCGGGGGGTAACACAGATACGCAGTATTTT.

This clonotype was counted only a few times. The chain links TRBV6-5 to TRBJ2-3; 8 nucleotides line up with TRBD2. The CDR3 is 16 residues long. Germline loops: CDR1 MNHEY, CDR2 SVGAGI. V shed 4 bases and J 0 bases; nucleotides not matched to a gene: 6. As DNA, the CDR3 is TGTGCCAGCAGTTCCATAGCGGGAAAAAGCACAGATACGCAGTATTTT. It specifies CASSSIAGKSTDTQYF.

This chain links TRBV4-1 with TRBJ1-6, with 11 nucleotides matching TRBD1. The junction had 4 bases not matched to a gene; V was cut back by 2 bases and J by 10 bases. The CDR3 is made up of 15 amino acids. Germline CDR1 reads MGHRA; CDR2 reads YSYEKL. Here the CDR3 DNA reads TGCGCCAGCAGCCAATTTGGGACAGGGGGATCACCCCTCCACTTT. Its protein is CASSQFGTGGSPLHF.

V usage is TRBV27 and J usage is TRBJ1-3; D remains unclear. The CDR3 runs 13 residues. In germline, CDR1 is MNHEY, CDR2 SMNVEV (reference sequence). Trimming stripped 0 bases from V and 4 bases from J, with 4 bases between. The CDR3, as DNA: TGTGCCAGCAGTTTATCGATGGGAAACACCATATATTTT. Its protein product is CASSLSMGNTIYF.

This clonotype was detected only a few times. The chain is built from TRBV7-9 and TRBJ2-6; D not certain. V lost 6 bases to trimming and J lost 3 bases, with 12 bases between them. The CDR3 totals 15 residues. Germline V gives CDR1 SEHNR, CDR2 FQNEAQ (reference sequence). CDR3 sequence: CASSPSEFGANVLTF. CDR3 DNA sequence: TGTGCCAGCAGTCCCAGCGAGTTTGGGGCCAACGTCCTGACTTTC.

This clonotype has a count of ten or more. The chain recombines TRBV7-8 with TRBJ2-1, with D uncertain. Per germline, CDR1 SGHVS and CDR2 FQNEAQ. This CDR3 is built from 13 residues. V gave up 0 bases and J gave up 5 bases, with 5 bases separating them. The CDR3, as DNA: TGTGCCAGCAGCTTAGCGGTAGACAATGAGCAGTTCTTC. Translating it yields CASSLAVDNEQFF.

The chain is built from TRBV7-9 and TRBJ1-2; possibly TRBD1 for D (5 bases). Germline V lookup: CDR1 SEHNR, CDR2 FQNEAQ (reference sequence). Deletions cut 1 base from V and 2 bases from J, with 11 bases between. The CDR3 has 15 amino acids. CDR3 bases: TGTGCCAGCAGCTTAGGGACAATGGGAAACTATGGCTACACCTTC. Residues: CASSLGTMGNYGYTF.